The source of this T cell receptor (beta chain) is a study of CD8 T cells in Susac syndrome. Losses at the gene ends were 3 bases for V and 5 bases for J; bases not matched to a gene: 7. This CDR3 has 14 residues. CDR1 is SGDLS, CDR2 YYNGEE, per germline. With random hexamers, reverse transcription was performed on roughly 0.45 to 1 ug of RNA. TCRdb ran MiXCR on the immunoSEQ multiplex PCR reads and lists one entry per CDR3 protein. The data show 240,000 or so distinct CDR3 sequences, around 96% seen once. This TCR was recovered from a human donor with Susac syndrome. J is TRBJ2-5 and V is TRBV9, with TRBD1 matching over 7 bases. The sample taken for sequencing was CD4+ T cells from PBMCs. The CDR3 DNA is TGTGCCAGCAGCGACGACAGGGTGGGGGAGACCCAGTACTTC. Translating gives CASSDDRVGETQYF.